This note documents a single T cell receptor beta chain sequence. Its antigen is not identified. From germline, CDR1 is KGHSH and CDR2 LQKENI. Trimming removed 3 bases from V and 2 bases from J, with 17 bases in between. The CDR3 is 17 residues long. The data belong to a study of T cell responses to AZD1222 COVID-19 vaccine. Study-wide findings and caveats: Only 5 or 6 people who got AZD1222 tested seropositive at baseline. Epitopes outside B.1.351 and B.1.1.7 mutated regions reportedly drew nearly half of spike TCRs. Regions 160-218 and 743-854 dominated among vaccine-associated CD4 TCRs spanning spike.

Using immunoSEQ multiplex PCR, the repertoire was profiled, and TCRdb retains in-frame clones only, with some absent. The data contain some 180,000 clones, 85% to 95% of them singletons. The chain has TRBV18 and TRBJ2-1, with D perhaps assigned TRBD1 or TRBD2 (6 bases each). The specimen was peripheral blood, collected 28 days after the second dose of the MenACWY control vaccine. This sequence was found in an adult who received the MenACWY meningococcal vaccine as a control. As DNA, the CDR3 is TGTGCCAGCTCACCCCGGCGTACGGGGGCCGCCTACAATGAGCAGTTCTTC. This encodes CASSPRRTGAAYNEQFF. The whole variable domain, remainder taken from reference TRBV18 and TRBJ2-1, is NAGVMQNPRHLVRRRGQEARLRCSPMKGHSHVYWYRQLPEEGLKFMVYLQKENIIDESGMPKERFSAEFPKEGPSILRIQQVVRGDSAAYFCASSPRRTGAAYNEQFFGPGTRLTVL.